This T cell receptor (beta chain) was profiled in a study of blood T cell repertoires in COVID-19. Across the study: The analysed material was cDNA or gDNA that came from T cells, B-cell-depleted T cells, or PBMCs.

The CDR3 covers 15 residues. CDR1 and CDR2 from the germline V gene are MNHNY and SVGAGI (reference sequence). J was trimmed by 3 bases and V by 4 bases; bases with no gene match: 4. Data came from immunoSEQ multiplex PCR; TCRdb stores just in-frame clones and leaves some out. This table holds about 220,000 clones, roughly 84% found once. The rearrangement uses TRBV6-6 and TRBJ2-2, with TRBD2 matching 8 bases. This TCR derives from a woman older than 75 with acute or convalescent COVID-19. Sequencing input: peripheral blood. In DNA form, the CDR3 reads TGTGCCAGCAGTTTCGGGGGGGCGTACACCGGGGAGCTGTTTTTT. Amino acids: CASSFGGAYTGELFF.